This entry lists 26 T cell receptor beta chains sequenced from one sample in a study of cytomegalovirus exposure and HLA in healthy donors. Use of 60 Vbeta and 13 Jbeta primers characterized the PCR. Profiling relied on immunoSEQ multiplex PCR, and the TCRdb table lists in-frame clones only, not all of them. The profile shows 150,000 or so clones, about 79% of them singletons. The sample comprised PBMCs. The source of these receptors is a woman aged 45-65 years in good health and CMV-seropositive.

This clone was counted once. The rearrangement joins TRBV18 to TRBJ2-3, with D possibly being TRBD2 (5 bases). V was clipped by 2 bases and J by 4 bases, with 7 bases between them. Per the germline V gene, CDR1 is KGHSH and CDR2 is LQKENI. This CDR3 is 13 amino acids long. The CDR3 protein is CASSPAGPDTQYF. In DNA, the CDR3 is TGTGCCAGCTCACCAGCGGGCCCAGATACGCAGTATTTT.

This chain connects TRBV4-3 to TRBJ1-1, with D possibly TRBD1 on 5 matching bases. Between the trimmed V and J ends, which lost 3 bases and 6 bases, there was a span of 20 bases. Germline values: CDR1 LGHNA, CDR2 YSLEER. CDR3 size: 16 residues. CDR3 in DNA: TGCGCCAGCAGCCATGAATCTAGGGGCGCTCGAGCTGAAGCTTTCTTT. It specifies CASSHESRGARAEAFF.

J is TRBJ1-4 and V is TRBV7-6; the D gene is possibly TRBD1 (6 bases). With 0 bases removed from V and 7 bases from J, the gap between germline ends came to 15 bases. This CDR3 contains 16 residues. The germline CDR1 and CDR2 sequences are SGHVS and FNYEAQ. Here the CDR3 reads CASSLATGFRGEKLFF. DNA of the CDR3: TGTGCCAGCAGCTTAGCTACAGGGTTTCGGGGTGAAAAACTGTTTTTT.

The CDR3, as DNA: TGTGCCAGCAGCATGACTGGAACTTTTGGGGCCAACGTCCTGACTTTC. This encodes CASSMTGTFGANVLTF. The V and J genes are TRBV7-2 and TRBJ2-6; D uncertain. This CDR3 region has 16 residues. Germline lookup yields CDR1 SGHTA and CDR2 FQGNSA. The V end lost 5 bases, the J end lost 3 bases, and 14 bases lay between the germline ends.

The sample holds a few counts of this clone. The chain employs TRBV4-2 and TRBJ1-1; 7 nucleotides align to TRBD1. This CDR3 comprises 14 residues. CDR1 is LGHNA and CDR2 is YNFKEQ in the germline V gene. Losses at the gene ends were 6 bases for V and 7 bases for J; bases not matched to a gene: 11. As DNA, the CDR3 is TGTGCCAGCAGACCACAGGGGAGAAGTAGTGAAGCTTTCTTT. It translates to CASRPQGRSSEAFF.

The J gene is TRBJ2-5, the V gene TRBV6-5, with D maybe TRBD1 (5 bases). CDR3 size: 14 residues. The V gene lost 1 base and the J gene lost 2 bases, with 8 bases spanning the gap. Per the germline V gene, CDR1 is MNHEY and CDR2 is SVGAGI. The CDR3 protein is CASSYWGPQETQYF. The CDR3 region has the DNA TGTGCCAGCAGTTACTGGGGCCCACAAGAGACCCAGTACTTC.

V usage is TRBV29-1 and J usage is TRBJ2-5, with 9 positions matching TRBD2. The length of the CDR3 is 15 residues. Losses at the gene ends were 6 bases for V and 5 bases for J; bases not matched to a gene: 13. Germline V gives CDR1 SQVTM, CDR2 ANQGSEA. The CDR3, as DNA: TGCAGCGTCAAGGGCTCAGCGGGGGGAGGGGAGACCCAGTACTTC. Its translation is CSVKGSAGGGETQYF.

The chain is built from TRBV27 and TRBJ2-1; 7 nucleotides align to TRBD2. Germline loops: CDR1 MNHEY, CDR2 SMNVEV (reference sequence). The CDR3 runs 13 residues. V trimming: 2 bases; J trimming: 15 bases; junction bases outside the gene matches: 10. CDR3 DNA sequence: TGTGCCAGCAGTTTAGGGCGGGGGTTTCCTCGGTTCTTC. It encodes CASSLGRGFPRFF.

This clone was observed a few times. This chain connects TRBV7-2 to TRBJ2-7; TRBD1 agrees at 8 bases. V lost 1 base to trimming and J lost 4 bases; unmatched junction nucleotides: 6. In germline, CDR1 is SGHTA, CDR2 FQGNSA. This CDR3 has 15 residues. The CDR3, as DNA: TGTGCCAGCAGCTTAGTGGCAGGGGGCTTTTACGAGCAGTACTTC. As protein: CASSLVAGGFYEQYF.

The rearrangement uses TRBV28 and TRBJ2-2, with 7 positions matching TRBD1. V was pared by 8 bases and J by 0 bases, with 9 bases of the junction left unmatched. There are 16 residues in the CDR3. CDR1 is MDHEN, CDR2 SYDVKM, per germline. Here the CDR3 reads CASLNRGESNTGELFF. CDR3 in DNA: TGTGCCAGCTTAAACAGGGGCGAGTCGAACACCGGGGAGCTGTTTTTT.

This chain connects TRBV11-2 to TRBJ1-2, with 7 bases identical to TRBD1. The CDR3 loop spans 15 amino acids. V lost 0 bases, J lost 4 bases, and 5 bases stayed unmatched. CDR1 is SGHAT, CDR2 FQNNGV, per germline. The CDR3 coding sequence is TGTGCCAGCAGCTTAGAGGGACAGATTCCCTATGGCTACACCTTC. Translation: CASSLEGQIPYGYTF.

This clone was seen a handful of times. J is TRBJ2-7 and V is TRBV29-1; 11 nucleotides line up with TRBD1. With V trimmed by 7 bases and J by 7 bases, 9 bases remained unmatched. CDR3 size: 13 residues. Germline V gives CDR1 SQVTM, CDR2 ANQGSEA. CDR3 DNA: TGCAGCGCCTCGGGACAGGGGGTTGGTGAGCAGTACTTC. Its protein is CSASGQGVGEQYF.

The DNA for the CDR3 is TGCGCCAGCAGAATTAGACAGGGTGGGCAGCCCCAGCATTTT. This encodes CASRIRQGGQPQHF. The rearrangement links TRBV10-2 to TRBJ1-5; 7 positions agree with TRBD1. V gave up 6 bases and J gave up 7 bases; unmatched junction bases: 9. The CDR3 is 14 residues long. Germline assignment: CDR1 WSHSY and CDR2 SAAADI.

This chain links TRBV28 with TRBJ1-5, with 9 bases lining up with TRBD1. CDR1 and CDR2 (germline): MDHEN, SYDVKM. J lost 4 bases, V lost 5 bases, and 3 bases had no gene match. CDR3 length: 14 residues. The CDR3 nucleotides are TGTGCCAGCAGTGAGACAGGGGGGAATCAGCCCCAGCATTTT. Translated: CASSETGGNQPQHF. The whole variable domain, remainder taken from reference TRBV28 and TRBJ1-5, is DVKVTQSSRYLVKRTGEKVFLECVQDMDHENMFWYRQDPGLGLRLIYFSYDVKMKEKGDIPEGYSVSREKKERFSLILESASTNQTSMYLCASSETGGNQPQHFGDGTRLSIL.

The rearrangement uses TRBV19 and TRBJ1-1; D ambiguous. The CDR3 totals 16 residues. V was cut by 4 bases and J by 0 bases, with 15 bases left in between. Looked up from germline, CDR1 is LNHDA and CDR2 is SQIVND (reference sequence). The CDR3 protein is CASSSVTALMNTEAFF. The CDR3 DNA sequence: TGTGCCAGTAGTAGCGTTACAGCTCTCATGAACACTGAAGCTTTCTTT.

This rearrangement joins TRBV4-1 to TRBJ1-2, with D unresolved. The germline gives CDR1 MGHRA, CDR2 YSYEKL. The CDR3 is 14 residues long. Trimming pared 1 base from V and 4 bases from J, leaving 10 bases between. The CDR3 is CASSQVRQSYGYTF. The CDR3 DNA reads TGCGCCAGCAGCCAAGTTCGCCAGTCCTATGGCTACACCTTC.

The chain carries TRBV7-9 and TRBJ1-3; weak D call: TRBD1 (5 bases). The germline gives CDR1 SEHNR, CDR2 FQNEAQ (reference sequence). The CDR3 loop spans 16 amino acids. Trimming took 5 bases from V and 0 from J, leaving 14 bases between them. The CDR3 DNA sequence: TGTGCCAGCAGCCCCCTGGGGCGGGGCTCTGGAAACACCATATATTTT. Protein: CASSPLGRGSGNTIYF.

The J gene is TRBJ2-5, the V gene TRBV4-1; 12 nucleotides match TRBD2. The V segment lost 0 bases and the J segment 5 bases; nucleotides outside the gene matches: 7. This CDR3 is built from 17 residues. Germline values: CDR1 MGHRA, CDR2 YSYEKL. The DNA for the CDR3 is TGCGCCAGCAGCCAAGATGCTAGCGGGGGGGCTAAGGAGACCCAGTACTTC. Amino acids: CASSQDASGGAKETQYF.

V is TRBV19 and J is TRBJ1-6, with no clear D. V shed 3 bases and J shed 6 bases, with 6 bases lying between them. CDR3 length equals 13 residues. The V gene's germline CDR1 is LNHDA and CDR2 SQIVND (reference sequence). This chain's CDR3 is CASSMGPNSPLHF. The CDR3, as DNA: TGTGCCAGTAGTATGGGCCCTAATTCACCCCTCCACTTT.

The chain joins TRBV15 to TRBJ2-1; 7 bases fit TRBD2. V was pared by 3 bases and J by 2 bases, with 7 bases of the junction left unmatched. Germline CDR1 reads LNHNV; CDR2 reads YYDKDF (reference sequence). CDR3 length: 16 amino acids. The CDR3 DNA reads as TGTGCCACCAGCAGCCAGGGAGCGGGAACCTACAATGAGCAGTTCTTC. Its protein is CATSSQGAGTYNEQFF.

The chain joins TRBV4-1 to TRBJ2-5, with TRBD1 matching over 8 bases. In germline, CDR1 is MGHRA, CDR2 YSYEKL. This CDR3 region has 15 residues. V lost 1 base and J lost 4; bases outside the gene matches: 5. The CDR3 DNA reads TGCGCCAGCAGCCAAGTTCCAGGGGGCGGAGAGACCCAGTACTTC. Protein: CASSQVPGGGETQYF.

This clone was seen only a few times. V is TRBV4-2 and J is TRBJ2-7; maybe TRBD1 (5 bases). Germline values: CDR1 LGHNA, CDR2 YNFKEQ. Trimming left V 0 bases short and J 0 bases short, with 9 bases between. This CDR3 comprises 15 residues. The CDR3 reads CASSQENRGSYEQYF. The CDR3 DNA reads as TGTGCCAGCAGCCAAGAAAATAGGGGCTCCTACGAGCAGTACTTC.

As regards this clone: A read error may account for a junction end that differs from germline. The chain uses TRBV7-9 and TRBJ1-2; D gene uncertain. Germline V lookup: CDR1 SEHNR, CDR2 FQNEAQ (reference sequence). The CDR3 spans 12 residues. The CDR3 is CSSSFGDYGYTF. The CDR3 DNA sequence: TGTTCCAGCAGCTTCGGGGACTATGGCTACACCTTC.

This clone was picked up one time. CDR3 residues: CASSETITDTEAFF. The CDR3 DNA is TGTGCCAGCTCAGAGACAATAACGGACACTGAAGCTTTCTTT. The rearrangement joins TRBV18 to TRBJ1-1; D call uncertain. The CDR3 has 14 residues. Trimming shortened V by 5 bases and J by 3 bases, and 13 bases separated the two germline ends. Germline V gives CDR1 KGHSH, CDR2 LQKENI.

The chain recombines TRBV7-2 with TRBJ2-7; 7 nucleotides align to TRBD2. Germline V gives CDR1 SGHTA, CDR2 FQGNSA. The CDR3 length is 13 residues. V lost 8 bases, J lost 7 bases, and 11 bases stayed unmatched. CDR3 sequence: CASGIASGREQYV. The CDR3 DNA reads as TGTGCCAGCGGTATCGCTAGCGGACGGGAGCAGTACGTC.

This clone was seen only once. This chain joins TRBV29-1 and TRBJ1-2, with D possibly being TRBD1 (5 bases). The germline V and J ends were trimmed by 3 bases and 0 bases, with 11 bases remaining between them. The germline gives CDR1 SQVTM, CDR2 ANQGSEA. CDR3 length: 14 residues. CDR3 region: CSVDLDSSNYGYTF. DNA of the CDR3: TGCAGCGTTGATCTCGACAGTTCTAACTATGGCTACACCTTC.